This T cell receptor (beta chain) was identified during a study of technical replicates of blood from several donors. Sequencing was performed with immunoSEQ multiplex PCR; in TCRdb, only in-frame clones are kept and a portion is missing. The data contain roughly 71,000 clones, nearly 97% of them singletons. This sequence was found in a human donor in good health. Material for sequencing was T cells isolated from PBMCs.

The CDR3 region is CASSPSGSPLHF. The DNA of the CDR3 is TGTGCCAGCAGCCCCAGCGGTTCACCCCTCCACTTT. The chain joins TRBV7-9 to TRBJ1-6; D gene unclear. This CDR3 region has 12 residues. Trimming stripped 5 bases from V and 9 bases from J, with 8 bases between. Looked up from germline, CDR1 is SEHNR and CDR2 is FQNEAQ (reference sequence).